The 29 T cell receptor beta chains reported below all come from one sample, sequenced in a study of T cell repertoires in cytomegalovirus infection. TCRdb reanalysed the reads using MiXCR and keeps one entry per CDR3 protein. The profile shows approximately 290,000 distinct CDR3 sequences, about 26% of them singletons. What was sequenced was PBMCs. The receptors here all came from a human donor in good health (CMV status not recorded). Some clones in this sample may be carry-over from other donors' samples.

The chain recombines TRBV5-6 with TRBJ2-1; D might be TRBD1 (6 bases). V was pared by 2 bases and J by 6 bases, with 15 bases between. The germline V gene has CDR1 SGHDT and CDR2 YYEEEE. This CDR3 is 15 amino acids long. CDR3 amino acids: CASSFTGRTSNEQFF. The CDR3 DNA reads as TGTGCCAGCAGCTTCACAGGGCGCACCTCCAATGAGCAGTTCTTC. Combining the CDR3 with reference TRBV5-6 and TRBJ2-1 gives the whole variable domain DAGVTQSPTHLIKTRGQQVTLRCSPKSGHDTVSWYQQALGQGPQFIFQYYEEEERQRGNFPDRFSGHQFPNYSSELNVNALLLGDSALYLCASSFTGRTSNEQFFGPGTRLTVL.

This clonotype has a handful of counts. The V call is TRBV20-1, the J call TRBJ2-3, with D maybe TRBD2 (7 bases). The CDR3 length is 15 residues. Per the germline V gene, CDR1 is DFQATT and CDR2 is SNEGSKA (reference sequence). V was cut by 1 base and J by 5 bases, with 16 bases left in between. This CDR3 reads CSARAGGLIRDTQYF. CDR3 nucleotides: TGCAGTGCTAGAGCGGGGGGCCTTATTAGAGATACGCAGTATTTT.

This clonotype was observed many times. The V gene is TRBV7-2, the J gene TRBJ2-7; TRBD1 is a possible D gene (5 bases). The length of the CDR3 is 14 residues. The germline V gene encodes CDR1 SGHTA and CDR2 FQGNSA. V shed 5 bases and J shed 3 bases, with 14 bases lying between them. The DNA for the CDR3 is TGTGCCAGCAGCCCCAGGCCCCAGGGCTACGAGCAGTACTTC. This codes for CASSPRPQGYEQYF.

A single count supports this clonotype. This sequence joins TRBV30 and TRBJ2-1, with 7 nucleotides matching TRBD2. This CDR3 has 16 residues. The V and J ends lost 0 bases and 6 bases, in that order; junction bases with no gene match: 11. Germline V gene data show CDR1 as GTSNPN and CDR2 as SVGIG (reference sequence). For the CDR3, the DNA is TGTGCCTGGAGTGTAGCTTCTAGCGGAGCCCTCAATGAGCAGTTCTTC. It translates to CAWSVASSGALNEQFF.

The sample holds a few counts of this clonotype. V and J are TRBV24-1 and TRBJ2-1, with D perhaps assigned TRBD1 or TRBD2 (5 bases each). This CDR3 region has 15 residues. V shed 0 bases and J shed 5 bases, with 10 bases lying between them. Germline CDR1 reads KGHDR; CDR2 reads SFDVKD. In DNA, the CDR3 is TGTGCCACCAGTGATTTGAAGGGGACCGACAATGAGCAGTTCTTC. Translated, it gives CATSDLKGTDNEQFF.

This clonotype was detected ten times or more. V gene TRBV29-1 combines with J gene TRBJ2-1; TRBD1 agrees at 8 bases. CDR3 length equals 13 residues. The germline V gene encodes CDR1 SQVTM and CDR2 ANQGSEA. The V gene end was trimmed by 4 bases and the J gene end by 6 bases; junction bases not matched to a gene: 5. The CDR3 DNA reads TGCAGCGTTGGAAAAACAGGGGGCAATGAGCAGTTCTTC. It encodes CSVGKTGGNEQFF.

This clonotype has more than one count but fewer than ten. The chain couples TRBV10-2 to TRBJ2-5; TRBD2 matches at 10 bases. Germline loops: CDR1 WSHSY, CDR2 SAAADI. There are 17 residues in the CDR3. Trimming removed 2 bases from V and 2 bases from J; junction bases left unmatched: 8. This chain's CDR3 is CASSEIKGTSEQETQYF. The DNA of the CDR3 is TGCGCCAGCAGTGAGATTAAGGGGACTAGCGAACAAGAGACCCAGTACTTC.

This clonotype was seen a handful of times. This chain uses TRBV7-2 with TRBJ1-2, with D possibly being TRBD1 (5 bases). The CDR3 runs to 12 residues. The V end lost 7 bases, the J end lost 8 bases, and 14 bases lay between the germline ends. CDR1 is SGHTA and CDR2 is FQGNSA in the germline V gene. The CDR3 region is CASTTQGQGYTF. CDR3 DNA: TGTGCCAGCACCACTCAGGGTCAAGGCTACACCTTC. Drawing the rest from reference TRBV7-2 and TRBJ1-2, the complete variable domain is GAGVSQSPSNKVTEKGKDVELRCDPISGHTALYWYRQSLGQGLEFLIYFQGNSAPDKSGLPSDRFSAERTGGSVSTLTIQRTQQEDSAVYLCASTTQGQGYTFGSGTRLTVV.

This clonotype was detected a few times. The chain is built from TRBV11-2 and TRBJ2-2; maybe TRBD1 (6 bases). Germline values: CDR1 SGHAT, CDR2 FQNNGV. This CDR3 is 14 amino acids long. Trimming took 5 bases from V and 7 from J, leaving 14 bases between them. CDR3 protein: CASSPDRANGELFF. The CDR3 DNA is TGTGCCAGCAGCCCGGACAGAGCGAACGGGGAGCTGTTTTTT. The variable domain in full, completed from reference TRBV11-2 and TRBJ2-2, reads EAGVAQSPRYKIIEKRQSVAFWCNPISGHATLYWYQQILGQGPKLLIQFQNNGVVDDSQLPKDRFSAERLKGVDSTLKIQPAKLEDSAVYLCASSPDRANGELFFGEGSRLTVL.

This clonotype has just a few counts. The rearrangement uses TRBV9 and TRBJ1-6; possible D gene TRBD1, 5 bases. Per the germline V gene, CDR1 is SGDLS and CDR2 is YYNGEE. Trimming removed 6 bases from V and 0 bases from J, with 13 bases in between. This CDR3 has 16 amino acids. The CDR3 sequence: CASTTGTSSYNSPLHF. As DNA, the CDR3 is TGTGCCAGCACAACCGGGACTAGCTCCTATAATTCACCCCTCCACTTT.

This chain uses TRBV5-5 with TRBJ2-2, with 9 bases identical to TRBD1. V trimming: 4 bases; J trimming: 5 bases; junction bases outside the gene matches: 6. Germline V lookup: CDR1 SGHKS, CDR2 YYEKEE (reference sequence). This CDR3 spans 15 amino acids. CDR3: CASSIQGAPTGELFF. In DNA, the CDR3 is TGTGCCAGCAGCATACAGGGGGCGCCAACCGGGGAGCTGTTTTTT.

This clonotype came up many times. V gene TRBV7-2 combines with J gene TRBJ2-7; D may be TRBD2 (6 bases). The V end was cut by 0 bases, the J end by 4 bases, with 10 bases between. Germline values: CDR1 SGHTA, CDR2 FQGNSA. The CDR3 has 14 amino acids. CDR3 DNA sequence: TGTGCCAGCAGCTTAGCTTGGGGGGAGTACGAGCAGTACTTC. Its translation is CASSLAWGEYEQYF.

This clonotype was counted a single time. V is TRBV6-4 and J is TRBJ2-1; TRBD2 matches at 12 bases. Germline V gene data show CDR1 as MRHNA and CDR2 as SNTAGT. This CDR3 spans 16 amino acids. The junction had 10 bases not matched to a gene; V was cut back by 4 bases and J by 9 bases. CDR3 DNA: TGTGCCAGCAGTGTTCAACTAGCGGGAGGCCACGGTGAGCAGTTCTTC. It codes for CASSVQLAGGHGEQFF.

V usage is TRBV6-2 or TRBV6-3 and J usage is TRBJ2-1; 9 bases map to TRBD2. Germline lookup yields CDR1 MNHEY and CDR2 SVGEGT. J was trimmed by 9 bases and V by 6 bases; bases with no gene match: 9. The CDR3 covers 14 residues. Written as DNA, the CDR3 is TGTGCCAGCAGCCCGCCTGAGCGGGAGGCTGAGCAGTTCTTC. It translates to CASSPPEREAEQFF.

This clonotype was counted ten times or more. The chain employs TRBV7-3 and TRBJ2-2; 12 bases agree with TRBD2. The CDR3 extends over 16 amino acids. The V gene's germline CDR1 is SGHTA and CDR2 FQGTGA. The J segment lost 4 bases and the V segment lost 5 bases, leaving 5 bases of the junction unmatched. The CDR3 is CASSPTSGGGTGELFF. The CDR3 DNA reads as TGTGCCAGCAGCCCGACTAGCGGGGGTGGCACCGGGGAGCTGTTTTTT.

The rearrangement uses TRBV5-4 and TRBJ2-7, with TRBD1 identical over 7 bases. With 0 bases clipped from V and 0 bases from J, the junction kept 6 bases outside the gene matches. CDR1 is SGHNT, CDR2 YYREEE, per germline (reference sequence). The CDR3 loop spans 16 amino acids. The chain's CDR3 is CASSLETGVFSYEQYF. CDR3 DNA: TGTGCCAGCAGCTTGGAAACAGGGGTCTTCTCCTACGAGCAGTACTTC.

The chain recombines TRBV2 with TRBJ2-1; 7 nucleotides align to TRBD2. This CDR3 has 16 residues. V was pared by 5 bases and J by 2 bases, with 9 bases of the junction left unmatched. The germline CDR1 and CDR2 sequences are SNHLY and FYNNEI. The CDR3 protein is CASSSFSAGAYNEQFF. CDR3 sequence (DNA): TGTGCCAGCAGTTCCTTCTCGGCGGGGGCCTACAATGAGCAGTTCTTC.

This clonotype appeared many times. This sequence joins TRBV7-2 and TRBJ1-6; D is possibly TRBD1 (6 bases). V was pared by 1 base and J by 9 bases, with 10 bases between. From germline, CDR1 is SGHTA and CDR2 FQGNSA. This CDR3 spans 14 amino acids. The CDR3 reads CASSLGQELSPLHF. CDR3 nucleotide sequence: TGTGCCAGCAGCTTAGGACAGGAGCTTTCACCCCTCCACTTT.

In DNA form, the CDR3 reads TGTGCCAGTAGTATTGCTACAGGGGGCGCCCCGTTCAATGAGCAGTTCTTC. Protein sequence: CASSIATGGAPFNEQFF. The chain combines TRBV19 with TRBJ2-1, with 9 bases that match TRBD1. Germline lookup yields CDR1 LNHDA and CDR2 SQIVND (reference sequence). The CDR3 spans 17 residues. The ends lost 3 bases at V and 6 bases at J; junction bases unmatched: 12.

A remark on this clonotype: The junction departs from germline at one end; a sequencing error may be responsible. The chain has TRBV28 and TRBJ2-1; 7 nucleotides line up with TRBD1. Looked up from germline, CDR1 is MDHEN and CDR2 is SYDVKM. This CDR3 is built from 11 residues. In DNA form, the CDR3 reads TGTGCCAGCAGTGACAGGGAGCCGCTGATCTTC. Encoded protein: CASSDREPLIF.

This clonotype was seen at least ten times. The CDR3: CASSPRQHTNSPLHF. The CDR3 nucleotides read TGTGCCAGCAGCCCGCGACAGCACACTAATTCACCCCTCCACTTT. The rearrangement links TRBV11-2 to TRBJ1-6; D perhaps matches TRBD1 (5 bases). CDR1 SGHAT and CDR2 FQNNGV come from the germline V gene. The CDR3 spans 15 residues. Deletions cut 5 bases from V and 6 bases from J, with 14 bases between.

In its sample, this clonotype was seen many times. The CDR3 nucleotides are TGTGCCAGCAGGCCAACAGGGGGGTATCAGCCCCAGCATTTT. Protein sequence: CASRPTGGYQPQHF. This chain connects TRBV12-3 or TRBV12-4 to TRBJ1-5; TRBD1 matches 8 bases. Trimming removed 6 bases from V and 5 bases from J; junction bases left unmatched: 6. The CDR3 spans 14 residues.

About this clonotype: A much larger clone lies one base from this, so it may be a read error. This chain connects TRBV7-2 to TRBJ1-5, with 7 positions matching TRBD1. J was trimmed by 0 bases and V by 2 bases; bases with no gene match: 1. This CDR3 spans 15 amino acids. The germline V gene has CDR1 SGHTA and CDR2 FQGNSA. The DNA for the CDR3 is TGTGCCAGCAGCTTACAGGGGGATAGCAATCAGCCCCAGCATTTT. Translating it yields CASSLQGDSNQPQHF.

The rearrangement links TRBV2 to TRBJ2-7; possibly TRBD1 for D (5 bases). The V and J ends lost 6 bases and 6 bases respectively, with 9 bases between them. The CDR3 is made up of 11 amino acids. Per germline, CDR1 SNHLY and CDR2 FYNNEI. CDR3 sequence: CASSPGSEQYF. The DNA of the CDR3 is TGTGCCAGCAGCCCAGGGTCCGAGCAGTACTTC.

This clonotype showed up many times. J is TRBJ2-1 and V is TRBV6-1, with a tentative D call TRBD2 (5 bases). The germline V and J ends were trimmed by 5 bases and 0 bases, with 14 bases remaining between them. This CDR3 is built from 16 residues. The germline gives CDR1 MNHNS, CDR2 SASEGT. The CDR3 nucleotides are TGTGCCAGCAGTTTAACGGACTCGAGCTCCTACAATGAGCAGTTCTTC. Translating it yields CASSLTDSSSYNEQFF.

This clonotype was observed many times. The chain has TRBV7-2 and TRBJ2-3; 12 positions agree with TRBD2. Losses at the gene ends were 3 bases for V and 6 bases for J; bases not matched to a gene: 7. In germline, CDR1 is SGHTA, CDR2 FQGNSA. There are 16 residues in the CDR3. The CDR3 DNA reads as TGTGCCAGCAGCTTTGCTAGCGGGAGGGCCGGCGATACGCAGTATTTT. It yields the protein CASSFASGRAGDTQYF.

The rearrangement uses TRBV28 and TRBJ1-5, with D possibly being TRBD1 (6 bases). V lost 3 bases, J lost 1 base, and 10 bases lay in between. Per germline, CDR1 MDHEN and CDR2 SYDVKM. The CDR3 sequence is 15 residues long. CDR3 protein: CASSFQGPSNQPQHF. DNA for the CDR3: TGTGCCAGCAGTTTTCAGGGGCCCAGCAATCAGCCCCAGCATTTT.

This clonotype has a count of ten or more. The chain joins TRBV7-2 to TRBJ1-1; D perhaps matches TRBD1 (5 bases). Germline CDR1 and CDR2: SGHTA and FQGNSA. The germline V and J ends were trimmed by 3 bases and 5 bases, with 13 bases remaining between them. The CDR3 runs 14 residues. CDR3 in DNA: TGTGCCAGCAGCTTGAGGCAGGGAGGGACTGAAGCTTTCTTT. It specifies CASSLRQGGTEAFF.

The table lists this clonotype with many counts. The chain has TRBV7-8 and TRBJ1-4; 7 bases line up with TRBD1. CDR1 and CDR2 from the germline V gene are SGHVS and FQNEAQ. With V trimmed by 3 bases and J by 8 bases, 9 bases remained unmatched. The CDR3 loop spans 15 amino acids. In DNA, the CDR3 is TGTGCCAGCAGCTTGGAAAGGGGGCGAAGCGAAAAACTGTTTTTT. Translated, it gives CASSLERGRSEKLFF.